This TCR beta chain stems from a study of blood T cell repertoires in COVID-19. For the study at large: Whether acute or convalescent, the COVID-19 samples came from the United States, Italy and Spain. T cells, B-cell-depleted T cells, or PBMCs provided the cDNA or gDNA that served as material.

Participants were aged roughly 18 to 89 years from roughly 26 US areas. Donors of Cohort 3 who recovered were those that had two negative PCRs, clearance, or symptom resolution. Repertoires were generated with immunoSEQ multiplex PCR, while TCRdb's copy carries only in-frame clones and drops some. The table records over 350,000 clones, around 87% of them present only once. The receptor's source is a woman in her forties or fifties who had recovered from COVID-19. The specimen was PBMCs or T cells enriched from blood (not recorded which).

DNA of the CDR3: TGTGCCAGCAGTGAACTCGGTACAGAGAACACTGAAGCTTTCTTT. Translating gives CASSELGTENTEAFF. This rearrangement joins TRBV2 to TRBJ1-1; D unresolved. Germline V CDR1 and CDR2: SNHLY, FYNNEI. Trimming shortened V by 2 bases and J by 1 base, and 11 bases separated the two germline ends. This CDR3 region has 15 residues.